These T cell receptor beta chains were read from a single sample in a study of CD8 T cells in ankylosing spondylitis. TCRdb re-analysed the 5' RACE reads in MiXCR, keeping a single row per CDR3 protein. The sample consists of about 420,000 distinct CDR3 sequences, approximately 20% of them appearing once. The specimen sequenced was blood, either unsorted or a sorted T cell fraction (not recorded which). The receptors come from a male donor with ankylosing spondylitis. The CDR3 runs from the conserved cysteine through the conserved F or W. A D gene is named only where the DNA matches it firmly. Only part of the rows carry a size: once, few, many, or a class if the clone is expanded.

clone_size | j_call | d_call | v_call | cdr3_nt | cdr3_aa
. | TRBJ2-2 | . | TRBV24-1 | TGTGCCACCAAGGCGGGCGGGACCGGGGAGCTGTTTTTT | CATKAGGTGELFF
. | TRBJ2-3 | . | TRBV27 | TGTGCCAGCAGTCTAATCTCCAGACGAGCAGATACGCAGTATTTT | CASSLISRRADTQYF
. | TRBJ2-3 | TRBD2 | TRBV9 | TGTGCCAGCAGCTCCTCCCCTAGCGGGAGAGGAGATACGCAGTATTTT | CASSSSPSGRGDTQYF
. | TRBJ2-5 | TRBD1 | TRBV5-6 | TGTGCCAGCAGCTTGGGGACAGGGTACCCCCAAGAGACCCAGTACTTC | CASSLGTGYPQETQYF
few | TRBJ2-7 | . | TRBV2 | TGTGCCAGCATCCAACTCTTGGGGTTAGGGAGATCCTACGAGCAGTACTTC | CASIQLLGLGRSYEQYF
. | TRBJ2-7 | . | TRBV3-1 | TGTGCCAGCAGCCACCCAGGCGGCCTTAGATTGGGCTACGAGCAGTACTTC | CASSHPGGLRLGYEQYF
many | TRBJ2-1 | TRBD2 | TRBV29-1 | TGCAGCGTTGAGAAGGCGAGCGGGAGGGACAATGAGCAGTTCTTC | CSVEKASGRDNEQFF
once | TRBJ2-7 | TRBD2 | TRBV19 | TGTGCCAGTAGTATTTCTGGACTAGCGGGGTCACGGCAGTACTTC | CASSISGLAGSRQYF
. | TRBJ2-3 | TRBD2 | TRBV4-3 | TGCGCCAGCAGCCAGACGGGACTAGCGGGAGGGAGACCAGATACGCAGTATTTT | CASSQTGLAGGRPDTQYF
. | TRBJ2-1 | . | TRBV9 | TGTGCCAGCAGCCTTGGGGCTAGCGACCAAATGATGCAGTTCTTC | CASSLGASDQMMQFF
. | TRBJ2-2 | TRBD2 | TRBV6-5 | TGTGCCAGCAGTTACCGGGGGGGACCCCAGACCGGGGAGCTGTTTTTT | CASSYRGGPQTGELFF
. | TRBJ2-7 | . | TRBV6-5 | TGTGCCAGCAGTATCCTCGGGGCCTCCTACGAGCAGTACTTC | CASSILGASYEQYF
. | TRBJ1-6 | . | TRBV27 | TGTGCCAGCAGTTTATTGGGCGTGGGATATTATAATTCACCCCTCCACTTT | CASSLLGVGYYNSPLHF
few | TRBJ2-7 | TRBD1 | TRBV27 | TGTGCCAGCAGTAGACGACAGGGTATTGCCTACGAGCAGTACTTC | CASSRRQGIAYEQYF
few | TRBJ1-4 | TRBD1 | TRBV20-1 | TGCAGTGCTCTGGGACAGAAAGGGGTAGCAACTAATGAAAAACTGTTTTTT | CSALGQKGVATNEKLFF
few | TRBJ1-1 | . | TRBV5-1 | TGCGCCAGCAGCGCACTCGAGAAGAACACTGAAGCTTTCTTT | CASSALEKNTEAFF
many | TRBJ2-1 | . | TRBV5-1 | TGCGCCAGCAGCCTGGACATCAACAATGAGCAGTTCTTC | CASSLDINNEQFF
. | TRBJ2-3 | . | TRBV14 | TGTGCCAGCAGCCAAGATCTGGACCAGGGGCGGTATTTT | CASSQDLDQGRYF
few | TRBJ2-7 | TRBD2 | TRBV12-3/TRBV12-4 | TGTGCCAGCAGGGGGGGGACTAGCGGATCCTACGAGCAGTACTTC | CASRGGTSGSYEQYF
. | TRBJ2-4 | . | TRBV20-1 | TGCAGTGCTAATGGACTTTCGCTAGCCAAAAACATTCAGTACTTC | CSANGLSLAKNIQYF
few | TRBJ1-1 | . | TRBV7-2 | TGTGCCAGCAGCAGGGGTGGAAGGACTGAAGCTTTCTTT | CASSRGGRTEAFF
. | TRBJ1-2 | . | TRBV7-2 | TGTGCCAGCAGCCCGACAGTTAACTATGGCTACACCTTC | CASSPTVNYGYTF
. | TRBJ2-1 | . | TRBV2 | TGTGCCAGCAGCGATCCGGGACCGGGCTCCTACAATGAGCAGTTCTTC | CASSDPGPGSYNEQFF
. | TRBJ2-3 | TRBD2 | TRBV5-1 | TGCGCCAGCAGCTTCAACGGGAGGGTGGAAGATACGCAGTATTTT | CASSFNGRVEDTQYF
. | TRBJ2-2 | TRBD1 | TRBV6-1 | TGTGCCAGCAGGGACAGGACAGGGAAAGGGTGGGAGCTGTTTTTT | CASRDRTGKGWELFF
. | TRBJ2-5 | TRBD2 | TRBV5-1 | TGCGCCAGCAGCTTGGTAGGCGGGAGAGGTGAGACCCAGTACTTC | CASSLVGGRGETQYF
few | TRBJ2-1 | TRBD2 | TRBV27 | TGTGCCAGCACCTCGGGACTAGGGATTAATGAGCAGTTCTTC | CASTSGLGINEQFF
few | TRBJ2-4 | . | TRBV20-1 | TGCAGTGCGGGTACCAGGGGAAACATTCAGTACTTC | CSAGTRGNIQYF
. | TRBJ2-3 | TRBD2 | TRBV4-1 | TGCGCCAGCAGCCAGGGACCTTTGCGGGAGTGGGATACGCAGTATTTT | CASSQGPLREWDTQYF
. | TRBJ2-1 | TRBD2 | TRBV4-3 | TGCGCCAGCAGCCAAGAATGGGTGGGAGGGCGACATTCAAGATACAATGAGCAGTTCTTC | CASSQEWVGGRHSRYNEQFF
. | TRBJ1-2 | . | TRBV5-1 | TGCGCCAGCAGCTATACAGCCGACACTAACTATGGCTACATCTTC | CASSYTADTNYGYIF
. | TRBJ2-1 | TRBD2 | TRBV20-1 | TGCAGTGCCAGGGTCGGGAGGAGTGAGCAGTTCTTC | CSARVGRSEQFF
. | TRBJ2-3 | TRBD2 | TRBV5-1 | TGCGCCAGCAGTCCCGGGACTAGCGGGAGAGATACGCAGTATTTT | CASSPGTSGRDTQYF
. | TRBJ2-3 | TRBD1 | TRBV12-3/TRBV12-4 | TGTGCCAGCAGTTTAGCCTGGCAACCGGGACAGGGCGCAGATACGCAGTATTTT | CASSLAWQPGQGADTQYF
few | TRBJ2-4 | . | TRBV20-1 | TGCAGTGCTAGAGATCCACCGGGGCCCTTGGTCTTC | CSARDPPGPLVF